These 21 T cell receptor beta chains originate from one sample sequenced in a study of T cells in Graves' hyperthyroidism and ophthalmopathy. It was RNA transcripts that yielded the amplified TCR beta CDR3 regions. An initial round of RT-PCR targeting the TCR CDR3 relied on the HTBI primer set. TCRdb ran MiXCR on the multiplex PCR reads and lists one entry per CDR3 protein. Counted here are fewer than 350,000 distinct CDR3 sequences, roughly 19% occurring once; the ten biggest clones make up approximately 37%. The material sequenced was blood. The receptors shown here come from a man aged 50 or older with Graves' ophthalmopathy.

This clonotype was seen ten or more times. The CDR3 sequence is CASTLGNGPYEQYF. CDR3 bases: TGTGCCAGCACCTTGGGGAACGGTCCCTACGAGCAGTACTTC. The V call is TRBV7-8, the J call TRBJ2-7; D gene uncertain. The CDR3 extends over 14 amino acids. V lost 7 bases, J lost 2 bases, and 15 bases lay in between. Germline loops: CDR1 SGHVS, CDR2 FQNEAQ.

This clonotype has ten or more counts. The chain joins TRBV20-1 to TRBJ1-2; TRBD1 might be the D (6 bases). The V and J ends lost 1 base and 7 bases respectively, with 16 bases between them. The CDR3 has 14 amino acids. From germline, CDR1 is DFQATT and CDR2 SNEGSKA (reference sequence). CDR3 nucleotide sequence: TGCAGTGCTAGAGCCGGGACACAGGATGGTGGCTACACCTTC. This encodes CSARAGTQDGGYTF.

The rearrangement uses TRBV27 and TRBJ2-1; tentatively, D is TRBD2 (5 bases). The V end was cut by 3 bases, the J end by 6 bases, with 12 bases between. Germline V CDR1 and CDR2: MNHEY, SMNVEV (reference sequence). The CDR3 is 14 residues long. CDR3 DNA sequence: TGTGCCAGCAGTTTTCGACCTAGCACCAATGAGCAGTTCTTC. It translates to CASSFRPSTNEQFF.

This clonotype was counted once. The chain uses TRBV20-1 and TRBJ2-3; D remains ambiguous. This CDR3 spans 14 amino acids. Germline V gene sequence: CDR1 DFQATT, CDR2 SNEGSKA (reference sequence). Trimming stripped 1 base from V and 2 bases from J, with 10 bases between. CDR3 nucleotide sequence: TGCAGTGCTAGAGGGGGTTGGACCACAGATACGCAGTATTTT. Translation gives CSARGGWTTDTQYF.

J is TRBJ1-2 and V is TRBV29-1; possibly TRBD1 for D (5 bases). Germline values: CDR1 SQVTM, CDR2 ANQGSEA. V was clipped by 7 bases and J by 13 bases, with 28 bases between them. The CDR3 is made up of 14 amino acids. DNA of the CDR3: TGCAGCGCAATATCCCGGCAGGGAGGTGGGCCGGGCACCTTC. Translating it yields CSAISRQGGGPGTF. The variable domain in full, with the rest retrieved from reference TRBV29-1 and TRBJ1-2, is SAVISQKPSRDICQRGTSLTIQCQVDSQVTMMFWYRQQPGQSLTLIATANQGSEATYESGFVIDKFPISRPNLTFSTLTVSNMSPEDSSIYLCSAISRQGGGPGTFGSGTRLTVV.

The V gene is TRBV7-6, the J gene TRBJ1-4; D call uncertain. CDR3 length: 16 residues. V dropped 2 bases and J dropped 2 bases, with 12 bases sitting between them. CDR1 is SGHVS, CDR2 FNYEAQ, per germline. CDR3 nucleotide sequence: TGTGCCAGCAGCTTAAGGGCCGGAGGGACTAATGAAAAACTGTTTTTT. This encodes CASSLRAGGTNEKLFF.

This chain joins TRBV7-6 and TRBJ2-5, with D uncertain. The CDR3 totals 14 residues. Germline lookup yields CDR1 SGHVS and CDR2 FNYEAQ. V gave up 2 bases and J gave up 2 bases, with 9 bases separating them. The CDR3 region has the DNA TGTGCCAGCAGCTTATATCATCCACAAGAGACCCAGTACTTC. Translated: CASSLYHPQETQYF.

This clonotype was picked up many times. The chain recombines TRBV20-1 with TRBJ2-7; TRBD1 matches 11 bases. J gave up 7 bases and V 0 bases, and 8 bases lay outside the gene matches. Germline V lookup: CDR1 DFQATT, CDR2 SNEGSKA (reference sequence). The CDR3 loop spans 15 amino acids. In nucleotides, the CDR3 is TGCAGTGCTAGAGATGTTGGACAGGGGGCGAGGGAGCAGTACTTC. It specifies CSARDVGQGAREQYF.

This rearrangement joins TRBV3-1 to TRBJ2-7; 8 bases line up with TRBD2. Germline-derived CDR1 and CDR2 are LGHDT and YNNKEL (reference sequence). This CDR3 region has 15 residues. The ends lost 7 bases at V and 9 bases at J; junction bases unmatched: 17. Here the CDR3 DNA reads TGTGCCAGCACTCAGAGCGGGAGAGATGTCGCGGGGCAGTACTTC. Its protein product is CASTQSGRDVAGQYF.

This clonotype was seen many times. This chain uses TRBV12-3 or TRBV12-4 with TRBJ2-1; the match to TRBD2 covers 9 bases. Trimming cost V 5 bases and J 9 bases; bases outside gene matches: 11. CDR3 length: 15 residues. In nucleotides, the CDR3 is TGTGCCAGCAGTCATGGGGCGGGAGGGCCAATTGAGCAGTTCTTC. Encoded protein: CASSHGAGGPIEQFF.

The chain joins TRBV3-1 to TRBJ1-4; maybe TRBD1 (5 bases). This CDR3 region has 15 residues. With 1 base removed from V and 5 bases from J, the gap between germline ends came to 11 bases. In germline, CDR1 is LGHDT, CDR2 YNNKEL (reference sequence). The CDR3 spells CASSQGGVRNEKLFF. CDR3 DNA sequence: TGTGCCAGCAGCCAAGGAGGGGTAAGGAATGAAAAACTGTTTTTT.

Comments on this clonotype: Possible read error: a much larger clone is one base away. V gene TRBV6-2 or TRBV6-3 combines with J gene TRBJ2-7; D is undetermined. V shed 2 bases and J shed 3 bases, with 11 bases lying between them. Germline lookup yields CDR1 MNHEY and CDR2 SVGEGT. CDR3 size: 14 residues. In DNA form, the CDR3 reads TGTGCCAGCAGTTACCAACAGAAGTTCTACGAGCAGTACTTC. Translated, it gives CASSYQQKFYEQYF.

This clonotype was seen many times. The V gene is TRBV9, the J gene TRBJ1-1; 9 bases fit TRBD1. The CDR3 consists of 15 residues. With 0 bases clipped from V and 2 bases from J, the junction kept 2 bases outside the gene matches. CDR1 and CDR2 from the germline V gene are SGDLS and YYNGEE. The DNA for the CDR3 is TGTGCCAGCAGCGTAGGGACAGGGGACAACACTGAAGCTTTCTTT. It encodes CASSVGTGDNTEAFF.

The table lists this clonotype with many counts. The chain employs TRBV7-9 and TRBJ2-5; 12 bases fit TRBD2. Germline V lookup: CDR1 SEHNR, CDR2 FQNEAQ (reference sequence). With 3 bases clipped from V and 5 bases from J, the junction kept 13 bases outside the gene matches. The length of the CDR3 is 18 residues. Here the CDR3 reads CASSLTRLAGGPGETQYF. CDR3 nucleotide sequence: TGTGCCAGCAGCTTGACACGCCTAGCGGGAGGGCCTGGGGAGACCCAGTACTTC.

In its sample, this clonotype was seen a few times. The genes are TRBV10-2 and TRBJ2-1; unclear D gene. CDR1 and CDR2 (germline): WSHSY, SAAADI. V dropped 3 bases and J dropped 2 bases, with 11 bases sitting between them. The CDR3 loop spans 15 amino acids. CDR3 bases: TGCGCCAGCAGTGACGGCAGGTACCCCTACAATGAGCAGTTCTTC. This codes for CASSDGRYPYNEQFF.

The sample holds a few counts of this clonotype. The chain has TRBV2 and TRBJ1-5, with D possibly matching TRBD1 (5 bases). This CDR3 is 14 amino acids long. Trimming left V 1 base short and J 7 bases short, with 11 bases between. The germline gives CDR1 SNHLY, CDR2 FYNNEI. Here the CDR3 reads CASSEDGGYQPQHF. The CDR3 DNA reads TGTGCCAGCAGTGAAGATGGGGGATACCAGCCCCAGCATTTT.

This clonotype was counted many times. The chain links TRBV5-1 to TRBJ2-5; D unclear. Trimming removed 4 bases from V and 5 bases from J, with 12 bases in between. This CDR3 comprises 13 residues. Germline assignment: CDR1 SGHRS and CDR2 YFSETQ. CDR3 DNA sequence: TGCGCCAGCAGCGCGAATAGTGTGGAGACCCAGTACTTC. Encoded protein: CASSANSVETQYF.

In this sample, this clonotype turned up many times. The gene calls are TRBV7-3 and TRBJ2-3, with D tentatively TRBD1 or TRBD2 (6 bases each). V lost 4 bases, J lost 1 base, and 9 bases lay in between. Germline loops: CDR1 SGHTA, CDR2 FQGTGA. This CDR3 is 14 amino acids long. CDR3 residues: CASSSRGGTDTQYF. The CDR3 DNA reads TGTGCCAGCAGCTCGAGGGGGGGCACAGATACGCAGTATTTT.

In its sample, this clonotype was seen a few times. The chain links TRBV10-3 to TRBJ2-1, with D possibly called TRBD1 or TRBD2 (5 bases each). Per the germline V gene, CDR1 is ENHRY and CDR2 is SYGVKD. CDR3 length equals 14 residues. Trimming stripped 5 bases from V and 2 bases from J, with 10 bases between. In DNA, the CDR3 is TGTGCCATCAGTTCCGGGACCACCTACAATGAGCAGTTCTTC. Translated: CAISSGTTYNEQFF.

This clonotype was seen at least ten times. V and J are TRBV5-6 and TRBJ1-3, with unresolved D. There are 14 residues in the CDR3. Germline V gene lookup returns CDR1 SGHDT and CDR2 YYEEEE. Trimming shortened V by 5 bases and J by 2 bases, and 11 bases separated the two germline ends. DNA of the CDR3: TGTGCCAGCAGGGGGAGAGGAGCTGGAAACACCATATATTTT. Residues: CASRGRGAGNTIYF.

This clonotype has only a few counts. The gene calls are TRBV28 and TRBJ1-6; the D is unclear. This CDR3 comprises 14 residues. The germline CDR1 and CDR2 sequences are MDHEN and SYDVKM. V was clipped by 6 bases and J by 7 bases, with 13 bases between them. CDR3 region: CASRFSSSNSPLHF. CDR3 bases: TGTGCCAGCAGATTTAGCAGCTCCAATTCACCCCTCCACTTT.